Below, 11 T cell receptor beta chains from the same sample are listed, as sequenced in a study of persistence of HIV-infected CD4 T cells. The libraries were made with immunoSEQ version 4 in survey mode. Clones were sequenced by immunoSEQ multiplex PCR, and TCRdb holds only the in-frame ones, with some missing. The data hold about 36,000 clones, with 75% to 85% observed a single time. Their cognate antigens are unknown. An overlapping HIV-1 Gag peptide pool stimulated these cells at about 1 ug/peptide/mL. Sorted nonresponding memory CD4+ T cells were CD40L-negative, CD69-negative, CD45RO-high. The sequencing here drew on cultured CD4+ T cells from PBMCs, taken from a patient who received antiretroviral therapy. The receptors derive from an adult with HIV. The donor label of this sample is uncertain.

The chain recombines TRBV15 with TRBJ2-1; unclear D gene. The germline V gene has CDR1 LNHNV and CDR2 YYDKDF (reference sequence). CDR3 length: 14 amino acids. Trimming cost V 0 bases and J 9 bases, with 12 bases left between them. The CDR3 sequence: CATSRDRAAVEQFF. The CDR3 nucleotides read TGTGCCACCAGCAGAGATAGGGCAGCTGTTGAGCAGTTCTTC.

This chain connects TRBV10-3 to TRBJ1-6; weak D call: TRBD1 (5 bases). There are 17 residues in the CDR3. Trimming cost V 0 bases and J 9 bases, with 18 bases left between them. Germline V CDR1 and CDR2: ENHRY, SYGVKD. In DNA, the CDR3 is TGTGCCATCAGTGAGTCGGAAGTAGGGCCAGGGAGTTCACCCCTCCACTTT. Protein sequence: CAISESEVGPGSSPLHF.

CDR3 nucleotides: TGTGCCAGTAGTATCCCCGGGGGGCCTAGCACAGATACGCAGTATTTT. Its translation is CASSIPGGPSTDTQYF. The J gene is TRBJ2-3, the V gene TRBV19, with a weak D call TRBD2 (7 bases). CDR1 is LNHDA, CDR2 SQIVND, per germline (reference sequence). V was trimmed by 3 bases and J by 0 bases, leaving 13 bases between them. The CDR3 consists of 16 residues.

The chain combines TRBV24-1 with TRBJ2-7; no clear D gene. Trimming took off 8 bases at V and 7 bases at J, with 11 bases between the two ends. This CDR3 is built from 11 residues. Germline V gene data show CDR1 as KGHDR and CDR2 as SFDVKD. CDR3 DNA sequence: TGTGCCACCATCGCCTCTGAAGAGCAGTACGTC. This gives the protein CATIASEEQYV.

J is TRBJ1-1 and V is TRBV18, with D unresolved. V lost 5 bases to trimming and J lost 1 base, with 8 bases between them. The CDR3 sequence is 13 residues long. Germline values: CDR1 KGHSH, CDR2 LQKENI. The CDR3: CASSFQKNTEAFF. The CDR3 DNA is TGTGCCAGCTCATTTCAGAAGAACACTGAAGCTTTCTTT.

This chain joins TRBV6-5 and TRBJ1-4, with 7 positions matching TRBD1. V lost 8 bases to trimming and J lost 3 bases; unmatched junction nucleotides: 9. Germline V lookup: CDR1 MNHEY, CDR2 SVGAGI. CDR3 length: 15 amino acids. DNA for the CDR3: TGTGCCAGCTATCCGCGACAGGGCCCTAATGAAAAACTGTTTTTT. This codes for CASYPRQGPNEKLFF.

The CDR3 sequence: CASSYSGGQTEAFF. The CDR3 region has the DNA TGTGCCAGCAGTTACTCGGGGGGGCAGACTGAAGCTTTCTTT. V gene TRBV6-6 combines with J gene TRBJ1-1, with D tentatively TRBD1 (6 bases). There are 14 residues in the CDR3. The germline V gene has CDR1 MNHNY and CDR2 SVGAGI (reference sequence). The V end was cut by 0 bases, the J end by 5 bases, with 10 bases between.

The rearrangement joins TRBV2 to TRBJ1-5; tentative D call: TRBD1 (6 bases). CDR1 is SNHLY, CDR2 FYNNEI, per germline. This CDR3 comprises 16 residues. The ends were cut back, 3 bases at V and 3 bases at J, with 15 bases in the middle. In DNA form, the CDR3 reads TGTGCCAGCAGTGATGACAGGATGGTTGACAATCAGCCCCAGCATTTT. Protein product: CASSDDRMVDNQPQHF. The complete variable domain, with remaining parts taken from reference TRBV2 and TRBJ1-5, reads EPEVTQTPSHQVTQMGQEVILRCVPISNHLYFYWYRQILGQKVEFLVSFYNNEISEKSEIFDDQFSVERPDGSNFTLKIRSTKLEDSAMYFCASSDDRMVDNQPQHFGDGTRLSIL.

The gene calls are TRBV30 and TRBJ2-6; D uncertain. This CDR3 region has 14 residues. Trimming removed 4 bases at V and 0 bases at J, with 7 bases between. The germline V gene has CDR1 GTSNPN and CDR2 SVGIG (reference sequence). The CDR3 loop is CAWKIDSGANVLTF. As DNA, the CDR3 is TGTGCCTGGAAAATAGACTCTGGGGCCAACGTCCTGACTTTC.

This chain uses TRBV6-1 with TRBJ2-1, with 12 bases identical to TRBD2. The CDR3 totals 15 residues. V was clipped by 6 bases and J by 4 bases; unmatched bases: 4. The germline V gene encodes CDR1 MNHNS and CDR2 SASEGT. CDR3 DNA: TGTGCCAGCAGCAGACTAGCGGGGGATTACAATGAGCAGTTCTTC. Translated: CASSRLAGDYNEQFF.

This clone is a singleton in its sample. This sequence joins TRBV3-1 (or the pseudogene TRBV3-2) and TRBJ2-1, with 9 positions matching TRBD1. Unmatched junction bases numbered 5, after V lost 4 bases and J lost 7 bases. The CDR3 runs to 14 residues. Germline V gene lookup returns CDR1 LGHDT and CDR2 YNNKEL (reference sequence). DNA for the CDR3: TGTGCCAGCAGCCGCAAACAGGGGGCGAATGAGCAGTTCTTC. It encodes CASSRKQGANEQFF.